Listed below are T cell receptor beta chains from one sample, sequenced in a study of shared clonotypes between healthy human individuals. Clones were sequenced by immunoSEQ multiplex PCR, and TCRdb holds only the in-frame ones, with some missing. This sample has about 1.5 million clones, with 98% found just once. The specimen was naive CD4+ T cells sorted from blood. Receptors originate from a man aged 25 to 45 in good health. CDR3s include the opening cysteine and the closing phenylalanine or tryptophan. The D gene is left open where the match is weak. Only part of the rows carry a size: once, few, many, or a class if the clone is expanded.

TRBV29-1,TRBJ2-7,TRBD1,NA,TGCAGCGTCCGACAGGGTTTCTCCTACGAGCAGTACTTC,CSVRQGFSYEQYF
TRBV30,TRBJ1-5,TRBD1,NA,TGTGCCTGGAGTGTCAACAGGGGTGATCAGCCCCAGCATTTT,CAWSVNRGDQPQHF
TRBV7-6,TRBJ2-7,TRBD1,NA,TGTGCCAGCAGCCTGGGACAGGGGGCGGTGGAGCAGTACTTC,CASSLGQGAVEQYF
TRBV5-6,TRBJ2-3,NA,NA,TGTGCCAGCAGAACTCCGTGGGTCAGCGGATTGGGTGGAGATACGCAGTATTTT,CASRTPWVSGLGGDTQYF
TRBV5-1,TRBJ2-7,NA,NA,TGCGCCAGCAGCTTGGGACTCCCCTACGAGCAGTACTTC,CASSLGLPYEQYF
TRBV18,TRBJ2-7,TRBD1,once,TGTGCCAGCCCTAGGGACAGGGTGAAAGCCTACGAGCAGTACTTC,CASPRDRVKAYEQYF
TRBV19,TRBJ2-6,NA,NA,TGTGCCACCTCCGGGGGGCCATCGAATCCTGGGGCCAACGTCCTGACTTTC,CATSGGPSNPGANVLTF
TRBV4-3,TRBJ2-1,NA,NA,TGCGCCAGCAGCCGGTATCTAGCGTCCAGCTCCTACAATGAGCAGTTCTTC,CASSRYLASSSYNEQFF
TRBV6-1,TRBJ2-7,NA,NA,TGTGCCAGCAACCGGGACGGCTCCTACGAGCAGTACTTC,CASNRDGSYEQYF
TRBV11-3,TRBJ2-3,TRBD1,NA,TGTGCCAGCAGCCCCGGGACAGGGGCTCTGATGGTGGATACGCAGTATTTT,CASSPGTGALMVDTQYF
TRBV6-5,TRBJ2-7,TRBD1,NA,TGTGCCAGCAGAAGGAAGCGGACAGGACTGCACGAGCAGTACTTC,CASRRKRTGLHEQYF
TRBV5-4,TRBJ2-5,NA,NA,TGTGCCAGCAGCTTGAGGCCTTCCCAGGGAGAGACCCAGTACTTC,CASSLRPSQGETQYF
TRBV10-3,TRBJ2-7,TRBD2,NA,TGTGCCATCAGGAGTTCGGGACTAGCGGGAGTGGGCGAGCAGTACTTC,CAIRSSGLAGVGEQYF
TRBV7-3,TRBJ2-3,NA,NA,TGTGCCAGCAGCTTAGACGGGAGCACAGATACGCAGTATTTT,CASSLDGSTDTQYF
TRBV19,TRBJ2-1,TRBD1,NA,TGTGCCAGTAGTATGAGTCGGGGACAGGGGCTAGGTGAGCAGTTCTTC,CASSMSRGQGLGEQFF
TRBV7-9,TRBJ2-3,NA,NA,TGTGCCAGCAGCCCCACAGTTGGGGATCAGGGAAGAACAGATACGCAGTATTTT,CASSPTVGDQGRTDTQYF
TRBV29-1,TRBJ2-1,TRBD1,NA,TGCAGCGTTCCGGGACAGGCCTACAATGAGCAGTTCTTC,CSVPGQAYNEQFF
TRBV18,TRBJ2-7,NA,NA,TGTGCCAGCTCACAAGAGGGAGACGGGTACGAGCAGTACTTC,CASSQEGDGYEQYF
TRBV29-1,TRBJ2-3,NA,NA,TGCAGCGTTCAAGTGGCCCGACTGTCAGATACGCAGTATTTT,CSVQVARLSDTQYF
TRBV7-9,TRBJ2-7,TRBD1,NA,TGTGCCAGCAGCTTAGGGGTGGGGACAGGGGGCGTGAACGAGCAGTACTTC,CASSLGVGTGGVNEQYF
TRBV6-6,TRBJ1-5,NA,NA,TGTGCCAGCAAAGACGGAGGGGGCAATCAGCCCCAGCATTTT,CASKDGGGNQPQHF
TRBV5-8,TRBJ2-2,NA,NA,TGTGCCAGCAGCTTGGTAATAATCGGACTCCCGAGGGACACCGGGGAGCTGTTTTTT,CASSLVIIGLPRDTGELFF
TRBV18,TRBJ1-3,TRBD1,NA,TGTGCCAGCTCGCCGAATCCTACAGGGGTCTCTGGAAACACCATATATTTT,CASSPNPTGVSGNTIYF
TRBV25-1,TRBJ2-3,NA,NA,TGTGCCAGCACTCCGACCGGGGGAGGCACAGATACGCAGTATTTT,CASTPTGGGTDTQYF
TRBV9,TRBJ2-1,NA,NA,TGTGCCAGCAGCGTCGGCATTTCCAATGAGCAGTTCTTC,CASSVGISNEQFF
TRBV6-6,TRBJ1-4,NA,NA,TGTGCCAGCAGCCCACTGCGGGAAAAACTGTTTTTT,CASSPLREKLFF
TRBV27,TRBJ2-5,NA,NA,TGTGCCAGCAGTAGGATCGGAGGATGGGAGACCCAGTACTTC,CASSRIGGWETQYF
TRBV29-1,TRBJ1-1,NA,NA,TGCAGCGTTGGCCTCGGGGGGACGAACACTGAAGCTTTCTTT,CSVGLGGTNTEAFF
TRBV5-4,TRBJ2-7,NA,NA,TGTGCCAGCAGCTTGGAGGGGAGCTCCTACGAGCAGTACTTC,CASSLEGSSYEQYF
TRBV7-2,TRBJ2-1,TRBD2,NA,TGTGCCAGCCCAGGACTAGCGGGAGTCGAGCAGTTCTTC,CASPGLAGVEQFF
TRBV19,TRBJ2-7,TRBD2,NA,TGTGCCAGTAGTATACTAGCGGGCTACGAGCAGTACTTC,CASSILAGYEQYF
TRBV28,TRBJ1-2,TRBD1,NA,TGTGCCAGCAGTTTACCGACAGGGGAGTACTATGGCTACACCTTC,CASSLPTGEYYGYTF
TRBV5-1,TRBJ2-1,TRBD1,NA,TGCGCCAGCAGCCGCACAGGGGAGCGGTTCGTTGAGCAGTTCTTC,CASSRTGERFVEQFF
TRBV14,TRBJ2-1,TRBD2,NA,TGTGCCAGCAGCCAAGTAGCGGGAGGGCGTGAGCAGTTCTTC,CASSQVAGGREQFF
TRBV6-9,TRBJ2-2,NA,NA,TGTGCCAGCAGTTACAAGTCTGGGGAACGGGCGAACACCGGGGAGCTGTTTTTT,CASSYKSGERANTGELFF
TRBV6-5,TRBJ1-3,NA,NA,TGTGCCAGCAGTTACTCGGGGGGGCGTTCTGGAAACACCATATATTTT,CASSYSGGRSGNTIYF
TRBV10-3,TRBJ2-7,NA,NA,TGTGCCATCAAGAATGGGACGGCCTACGAGCAGTACTTC,CAIKNGTAYEQYF
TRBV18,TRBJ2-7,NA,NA,TGTGCCAGCTCACCCGGGCAGGACGAGCAGTACTTC,CASSPGQDEQYF
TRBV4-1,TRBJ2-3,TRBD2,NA,TGCGCCAGCAGCCAAAAGTTTACTAGCGGGGGAAGCACAGATACGCAGTATTTT,CASSQKFTSGGSTDTQYF
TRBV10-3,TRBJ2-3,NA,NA,TGTGCCATCAGTTCGGGCGGGGTCACAGATACGCAGTATTTT,CAISSGGVTDTQYF
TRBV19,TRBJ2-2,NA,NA,TGTGCCACCACGGGTCGGGAATCCGCGCACACCGGGGAGCTGTTTTTT,CATTGRESAHTGELFF
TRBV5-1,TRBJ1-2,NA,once,TGCGCCAGCAGCTCGGGACTTATTGGCTACACCTTC,CASSSGLIGYTF
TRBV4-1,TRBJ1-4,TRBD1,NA,TGCGCCAGCAGCCAAACCGGGACAGGAGTTGAAAAACTGTTTTTT,CASSQTGTGVEKLFF
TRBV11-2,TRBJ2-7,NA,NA,TGTGCCAGCAGCTTAATAGGCCCAACCTACGAGCAGTACTTC,CASSLIGPTYEQYF
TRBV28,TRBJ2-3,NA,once,TGTGCCAGCAGCCACCCTCCAGTGGGTACGCAGTATTTT,CASSHPPVGTQYF
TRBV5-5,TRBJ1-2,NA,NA,TGTGCCAGCAGCTTCACGGCGATGAGGGACTATGGCTACACCTTC,CASSFTAMRDYGYTF
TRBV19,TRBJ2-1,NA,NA,TGTGCCAGTATATATGAGCAGTTCTTC,CASIYEQFF
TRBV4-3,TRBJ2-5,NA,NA,TGCGCCAGCAGCCAAACCCCCGCTAGGACCCAGTACTTC,CASSQTPARTQYF
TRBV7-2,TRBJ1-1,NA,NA,TGTGCCAGCAGCCCCGACAGCATGAACACTGAAGCTTTCTTT,CASSPDSMNTEAFF
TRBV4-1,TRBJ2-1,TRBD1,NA,TGCGCCAGCAGCCAAGGGGGGGACAGGGGGCATCGGGAGCAGTTCTTC,CASSQGGDRGHREQFF
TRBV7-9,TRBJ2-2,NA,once,TGTGCCAGCAGCTCCTACAGGGTCACCGGGGAGCTGTTTTTT,CASSSYRVTGELFF
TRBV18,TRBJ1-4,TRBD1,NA,TGTGCCAGCTCACCCCTGGGACAGCTCAATGAAAAACTGTTTTTT,CASSPLGQLNEKLFF
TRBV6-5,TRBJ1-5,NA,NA,TGTGCCAGCAGTTATCGTGGGAGGGGGCAGCCCCAGCATTTT,CASSYRGRGQPQHF
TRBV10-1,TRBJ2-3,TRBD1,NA,TGCGCCAGCAGTGAGTCCACAGGGGCGCAGTATTTT,CASSESTGAQYF
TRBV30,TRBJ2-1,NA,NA,TGTGCCTGGACCACTCTCTACAATGAGCAGTTCTTC,CAWTTLYNEQFF